This TCR beta chain was sequenced during a study of blood T cell repertoires in COVID-19. Study-level background: Whether acute or convalescent, the COVID-19 samples came from the United States, Italy and Spain.

In the original analysis: Amplification of reference gene primers was used by the study to estimate nucleated cell counts. Using immunoSEQ multiplex PCR, the repertoire was profiled, and TCRdb retains in-frame clones only, with some absent. V and J calls and clone size are copied from that table; D and trimming were computed from the DNA. The sample has around 310,000 clones; roughly 90% are singletons. This clone has a single count. J was trimmed by 7 bases and V by 3 bases; bases with no gene match: 4. The CDR3 runs to 15 residues. Germline V gives CDR1 SGHRS, CDR2 YFSETQ. Sequencing input: peripheral blood. The receptor comes from a woman aged 60-75 years with acute or convalescent COVID-19. V and J are TRBV5-1 and TRBJ2-7; 16 nucleotides align to TRBD2. In DNA, the CDR3 is TGCGCCAGCAGCTACGGGACTAGCGGGAGGGAGGAGCAGTACTTC. Translation gives CASSYGTSGREEQYF.